This T cell receptor beta chain was observed in a study of regulatory T cells in long-lasting Graves disease. Study overall: Graves' cases, newly diagnosed, had used antithyroid drugs under 3 months.

The CDR3 is 14 residues long. Germline-derived CDR1 and CDR2 are LNHDA and SQIVND (reference sequence). Between the trimmed V and J ends, which lost 5 bases and 5 bases, there was a span of 15 bases. Assembly of TCR beta libraries relied on iRepertoire HTBI primers together with Arm-PCR of CDR3 regions. TCRdb reanalysed the multiplex PCR reads using MiXCR and keeps one entry per CDR3 protein. The data show 400,000 to 550,000 distinct CDR3 sequences, roughly 15% seen once. This clonotype was seen a handful of times. Its antigen is undetermined. Time point denoted: newly diagnosed GD, antithyroid drugs for less than 3 months. From PBMCs, RNA was extracted and then used to make the TCR library. Overall study results and limits: When disease was persistent, TRBV28, TRBJ1-2 and TRBJ2-5 were the favored segments.

In addition, the sample was reused for a study of T cells in Graves' hyperthyroidism and ophthalmopathy. That work states: Using the HTBI primer set, a first-round RT-PCR was run on the TCR CDR3.

Sequencing used peripheral blood mononuclear cells (PBMCs), obtained at new diagnosis, from a patient treated with antithyroid drugs. The chain links TRBV19 to TRBJ1-2, with a weak D call TRBD1 (5 bases). This sequence was found in a woman aged 30 to 39 with Graves disease. In nucleotides, the CDR3 is TGTGCCAGTAGTGCCGACAGCCCTCGATATGGCTACACCTTC. Its translation: CASSADSPRYGYTF.